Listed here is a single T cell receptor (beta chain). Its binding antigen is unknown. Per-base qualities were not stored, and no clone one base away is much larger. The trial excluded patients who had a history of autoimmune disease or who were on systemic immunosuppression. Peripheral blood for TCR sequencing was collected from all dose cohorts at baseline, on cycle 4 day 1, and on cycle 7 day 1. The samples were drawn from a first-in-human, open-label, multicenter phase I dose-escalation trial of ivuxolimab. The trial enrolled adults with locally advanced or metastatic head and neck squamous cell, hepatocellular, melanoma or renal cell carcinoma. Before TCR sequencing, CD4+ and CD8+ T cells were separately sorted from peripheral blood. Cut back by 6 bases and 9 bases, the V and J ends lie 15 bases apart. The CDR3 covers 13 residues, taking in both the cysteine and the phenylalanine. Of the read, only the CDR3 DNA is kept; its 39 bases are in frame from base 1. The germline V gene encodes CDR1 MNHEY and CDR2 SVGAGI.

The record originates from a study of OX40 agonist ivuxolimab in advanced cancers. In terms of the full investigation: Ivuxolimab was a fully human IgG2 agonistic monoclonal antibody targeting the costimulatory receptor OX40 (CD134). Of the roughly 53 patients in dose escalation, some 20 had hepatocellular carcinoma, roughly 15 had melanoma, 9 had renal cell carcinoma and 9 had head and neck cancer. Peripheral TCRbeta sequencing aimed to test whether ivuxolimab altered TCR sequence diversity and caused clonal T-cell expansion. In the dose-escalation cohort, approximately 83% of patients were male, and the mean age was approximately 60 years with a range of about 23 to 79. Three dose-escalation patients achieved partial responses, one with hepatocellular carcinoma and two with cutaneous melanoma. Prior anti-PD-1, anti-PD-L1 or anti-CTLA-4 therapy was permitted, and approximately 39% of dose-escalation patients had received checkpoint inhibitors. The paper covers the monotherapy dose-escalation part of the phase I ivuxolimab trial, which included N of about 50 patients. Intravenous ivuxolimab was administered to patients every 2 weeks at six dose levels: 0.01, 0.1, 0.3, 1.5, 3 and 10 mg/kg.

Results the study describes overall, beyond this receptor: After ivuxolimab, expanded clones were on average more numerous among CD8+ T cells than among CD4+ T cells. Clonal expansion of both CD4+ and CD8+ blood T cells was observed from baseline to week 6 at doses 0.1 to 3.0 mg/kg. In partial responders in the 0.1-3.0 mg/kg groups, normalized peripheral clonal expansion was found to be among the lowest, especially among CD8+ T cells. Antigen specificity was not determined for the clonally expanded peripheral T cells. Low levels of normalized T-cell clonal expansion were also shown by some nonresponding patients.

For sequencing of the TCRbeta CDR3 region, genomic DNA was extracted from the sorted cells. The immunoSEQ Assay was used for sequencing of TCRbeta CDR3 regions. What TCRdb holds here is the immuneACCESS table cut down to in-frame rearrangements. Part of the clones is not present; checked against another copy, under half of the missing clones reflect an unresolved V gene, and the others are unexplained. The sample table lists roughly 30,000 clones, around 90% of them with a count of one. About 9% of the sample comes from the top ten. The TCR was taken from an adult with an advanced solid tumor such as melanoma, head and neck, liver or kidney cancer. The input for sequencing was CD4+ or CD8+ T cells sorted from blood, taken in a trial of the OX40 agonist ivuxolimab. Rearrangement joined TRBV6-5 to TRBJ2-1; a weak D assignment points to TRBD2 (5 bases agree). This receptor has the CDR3 CASRGEGVVEQFF. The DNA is TGTGCCAGCAGAGGAGAGGGAGTGGTTGAGCAGTTCTTC.